This T cell receptor (delta chain) was captured by sequencing in a study of Vδ1+ human thymocytes. Study-level findings and limits: In the thymus, TRG and TRD repertoires looked highly polyclonal with Gaussian CDR3 lengths.

This clone was counted between two and nine times. The antigen remains unidentified. Germline values: CDR1 TSWWSYY, CDR2 QGS. Trimming took 2 bases from V and 1 from J; bases not matched to a gene: 17. The CDR3 is 20 amino acids. Extracted RNA was reverse transcribed into cDNA. CDR3 amplicons came from multiplex PCR with pooled V-gene forward and constant-region reverse primers. TCRdb repeated clone calling on the multiplex PCR reads with CATT. The table shows about 75,000 delta-chain clones, with roughly a third occurring only once. What was sequenced was Vdelta1+ gamma-delta thymocytes from the thymus. The subset is: FACS-sorted CD3+ TCRalphabeta- TCRVdelta1+ TCRVdelta2- thymocytes. The source of this sequence is a boy in the first two years of life who had congenital heart surgery. The rearrangement links TRDV1 to TRDJ1, with TRDD3 identical over 9 bases. CDR3 sequence (DNA): TGTGCTCTTGGGGAAATGTCGGTAAGGTGGGGGATATCAGGCACCGATAAACTCATCTTT. Translation: CALGEMSVRWGISGTDKLIF.